The 21 T cell receptor beta chains reported below all come from one sample, sequenced in a study of shared clonotypes between healthy human individuals. The method was immunoSEQ multiplex PCR; TCRdb's version includes in-frame clones alone and lacks a portion of them. The repertoire consists of approximately 2,300,000 clones, with 85% to 95% occurring once and the leading ten covering approximately 0.4%. Sequences were obtained from naive CD4+ T cells from PBMCs. Indicated subset: CD45RA+ positively selected. The source is a man younger than 35 in good health. Some clones in this sample may be carry-over from other donors' samples.

J is TRBJ2-5 and V is TRBV30; tentative D call: TRBD1 (5 bases). The CDR3 runs 15 residues. With 1 base removed from V and 11 bases from J, the gap between germline ends came to 23 bases. Germline lookup yields CDR1 GTSNPN and CDR2 SVGIG (reference sequence). This CDR3 is CAWSAPLPGPSGQYF. The CDR3, as DNA: TGTGCCTGGAGTGCACCTTTACCGGGCCCCTCAGGGCAGTACTTC.

This chain uses TRBV5-6 with TRBJ1-2; 8 nucleotides align to TRBD1. Germline values: CDR1 SGHDT, CDR2 YYEEEE. The CDR3 sequence is 15 residues long. The V gene end was trimmed by 5 bases and the J gene end by 4 bases; junction bases not matched to a gene: 10. This chain's CDR3 is CASSSGTGFAYGYTF. The CDR3 DNA follows: TGTGCCAGCAGTTCCGGGACAGGATTTGCCTATGGCTACACCTTC.

Only one count was recorded for this clone. The chain carries TRBV5-8 and TRBJ1-3, with 9 bases identical to TRBD1. The length of the CDR3 is 14 residues. Germline CDR1 is SGHTS and CDR2 is YDEGEE. The V segment lost 5 bases and the J segment 4 bases; nucleotides outside the gene matches: 4. The CDR3 reads CASSPGTGGNTIYF. CDR3 coding DNA: TGTGCCAGCAGTCCCGGGACAGGGGGAAACACCATATATTTT.

The chain employs TRBV18 and TRBJ2-4; 9 bases align to TRBD1. CDR1 KGHSH and CDR2 LQKENI come from the germline V gene. After removal of 5 bases from V and 2 bases from J, the junction contained 4 bases not matched to a gene. There are 15 residues in the CDR3. The CDR3 loop is CASSRGQGSKNIQYF. The CDR3 DNA sequence: TGTGCCAGCTCAAGGGGACAGGGCTCCAAAAACATTCAGTACTTC.

V is TRBV6-6 and J is TRBJ2-7; perhaps TRBD2 as D (5 bases). Per the germline V gene, CDR1 is MNHNY and CDR2 is SVGAGI (reference sequence). Trimming shortened V by 7 bases and J by 6 bases, and 16 bases separated the two germline ends. The CDR3 is 13 amino acids. CDR3 DNA sequence: TGTGCCAGCACCCCGGGGAAGGACCGCGAGCAGTACTTC. Translated: CASTPGKDREQYF.

The chain couples TRBV5-1 to TRBJ2-7, with D perhaps matching TRBD2 (6 bases). The CDR3 extends over 14 amino acids. Trimming took 4 bases from V and 5 from J, leaving 16 bases between them. The V gene's germline CDR1 is SGHRS and CDR2 YFSETQ. The CDR3 nucleotides are TGCGCCAGCAGCCGCACGGAGGGGATGAACGAGCAGTACTTC. Translated, it gives CASSRTEGMNEQYF. Based on the CDR3 plus reference TRBV5-1 and TRBJ2-7, the full variable domain is KAGVTQTPRYLIKTRGQQVTLSCSPISGHRSVSWYQQTPGQGLQFLFEYFSETQRNKGNFPGRFSGRQFSNSRSEMNVSTLELGDSALYLCASSRTEGMNEQYFGPGTRLTVT.

The V call is TRBV5-5, the J call TRBJ1-1, with D possibly being TRBD1 (6 bases). Germline CDR1 is SGHKS and CDR2 is YYEKEE (reference sequence). The CDR3 is 13 amino acids. Trimming cost V 4 bases and J 6 bases, with 13 bases left between them. The CDR3 DNA follows: TGTGCCAGCAGCCTCCAGGGGTCCCCTGAAGCTTTCTTT. Residues: CASSLQGSPEAFF.

This chain joins TRBV30 and TRBJ2-1; D is unclear. This CDR3 is built from 11 residues. In germline, CDR1 is GTSNPN, CDR2 SVGIG (reference sequence). V was clipped by 5 bases and J by 3 bases, with 5 bases between them. In DNA, the CDR3 is TGTGCCTGGGACTTCTACAATGAGCAGTTCTTC. Translated: CAWDFYNEQFF.

The gene calls are TRBV5-5 and TRBJ1-1, with 7 bases matching TRBD1. The CDR3 extends over 14 amino acids. Unmatched junction bases numbered 6, after V lost 4 bases and J lost 3 bases. CDR1 is SGHKS, CDR2 YYEKEE, per germline (reference sequence). The CDR3 nucleotides read TGTGCCAGCAGCAGCTCAGGGGGGCACACTGAAGCTTTCTTT. Residues: CASSSSGGHTEAFF.

This sequence joins TRBV9 and TRBJ1-5; D unclear. Germline V gene lookup returns CDR1 SGDLS and CDR2 YYNGEE. The CDR3 totals 14 residues. V was cut by 3 bases and J by 6 bases, with 13 bases left in between. Here the CDR3 reads CASSAADGPQPQHF. CDR3 nucleotides: TGTGCCAGCAGCGCCGCCGACGGGCCTCAGCCCCAGCATTTT.

The rearrangement joins TRBV7-3 to TRBJ2-2; D is uncertain. With 0 bases removed from V and 0 bases from J, the gap between germline ends came to 14 bases. Germline lookup yields CDR1 SGHTA and CDR2 FQGTGA. CDR3 length: 18 amino acids. CDR3 protein: CASSLTATGRANTGELFF. The CDR3 DNA sequence: TGTGCCAGCAGCTTAACAGCGACGGGCCGCGCGAACACCGGGGAGCTGTTTTTT.

The rearrangement joins TRBV27 to TRBJ2-4; D remains ambiguous. From germline, CDR1 is MNHEY and CDR2 SMNVEV (reference sequence). Trimming stripped 4 bases from V and 0 bases from J, with 10 bases between. The CDR3 consists of 15 residues. CDR3 sequence (DNA): TGTGCCAGCAGTTCCGGACCTCTAGCCAAAAACATTCAGTACTTC. Amino acids: CASSSGPLAKNIQYF.

The chain links TRBV5-8 to TRBJ2-1, with a weak D call TRBD1 (6 bases). The germline V gene encodes CDR1 SGHTS and CDR2 YDEGEE. V gave up 4 bases and J gave up 1 base, with 15 bases separating them. The CDR3 is made up of 16 amino acids. The CDR3: CASSPSGARSYNEQFF. CDR3 coding DNA: TGTGCCAGCAGCCCATCAGGGGCACGGTCCTACAATGAGCAGTTCTTC.

The chain employs TRBV7-2 and TRBJ2-7; 9 bases fit TRBD2. Germline CDR1 reads SGHTA; CDR2 reads FQGNSA. The V and J ends lost 5 bases and 6 bases, in that order; junction bases with no gene match: 11. The CDR3 sequence is 15 residues long. CDR3 sequence (DNA): TGTGCCAGCAGCCGCGGGTTAGCGGGAGAGGTCGAGCAGTACTTC. Translating gives CASSRGLAGEVEQYF.

This chain connects TRBV6-4 to TRBJ2-3; D uncertain. V was cut by 2 bases and J by 8 bases, with 8 bases left in between. Germline assignment: CDR1 MRHNA and CDR2 SNTAGT. The CDR3 consists of 12 residues. The CDR3: CASSDEGFTQYF. Here the CDR3 DNA reads TGTGCCAGCAGTGACGAAGGATTTACGCAGTATTTT.

V and J are TRBV29-1 and TRBJ1-2; 7 positions agree with TRBD1. In germline, CDR1 is SQVTM, CDR2 ANQGSEA. V trimming: 7 bases; J trimming: 4 bases; junction bases outside the gene matches: 6. CDR3 size: 12 residues. The CDR3, as DNA: TGCAGCGGAGGGACAGAAGCCTATGGCTACACCTTC. Translation: CSGGTEAYGYTF.

The chain couples TRBV5-4 to TRBJ2-7; possibly TRBD1 for D (5 bases). The CDR3 runs 12 residues. The V gene lost 4 bases and the J gene lost 6 bases, with 11 bases spanning the gap. Germline values: CDR1 SGHNT, CDR2 YYREEE (reference sequence). The DNA of the CDR3 is TGTGCCAGCAGCCTCAGGGAAGGCGAGCAGTACTTC. It specifies CASSLREGEQYF.

The chain combines TRBV7-3 with TRBJ2-1; no clear D gene. CDR1 is SGHTA, CDR2 FQGTGA, per germline. V lost 3 bases and J lost 0, with 18 bases in between. CDR3 length: 18 amino acids. The CDR3 nucleotides read TGTGCCAGCAGCTTCGCCCCCGTGGAGCCGAGCTCCTACAATGAGCAGTTCTTC. It yields the protein CASSFAPVEPSSYNEQFF.

A remark on this clone: Other DNA sequences from this sample encode an identical CDR3 as well. This sequence joins TRBV7-3 and TRBJ2-6; D remains ambiguous. CDR3 size: 15 residues. V lost 2 bases and J 1 base, leaving 6 bases between the germline ends. Germline-derived CDR1 and CDR2 are SGHTA and FQGTGA. The CDR3 nucleotides read TGTGCCAGCAGCTTAGTGGGGTCTGGGGCCAACGTCCTGACTTTC. Its protein product is CASSLVGSGANVLTF. Full variable domain (outside the CDR3, taken from reference TRBV7-3 and TRBJ2-6): GAGVSQTPSNKVTEKGKYVELRCDPISGHTALYWYRQSLGQGPEFLIYFQGTGAADDSGLPNDRFFAVRPEGSVSTLKIQRTERGDSAVYLCASSLVGSGANVLTFGAGSRLTVL.

The rearrangement uses TRBV11-3 and TRBJ2-2, with D uncertain. The ends were cut back, 5 bases at V and 4 bases at J, with 11 bases in the middle. This CDR3 is built from 14 residues. Per the germline V gene, CDR1 is SGHNT and CDR2 is YENEEA. CDR3 bases: TGTGCCAGCAGCCAGCAGCAGACCACCGGGGAGCTGTTTTTT. Amino acid sequence: CASSQQQTTGELFF.

The chain couples TRBV6-5 to TRBJ1-5; 8 bases agree with TRBD1. Germline V gene sequence: CDR1 MNHEY, CDR2 SVGAGI. The trim removed 6 bases at V and 2 bases at J, leaving 3 bases unmatched. CDR3 size: 14 residues. CDR3 sequence: CASRTGVGNQPQHF. Written as DNA, the CDR3 is TGTGCCAGCAGGACAGGGGTTGGCAATCAGCCCCAGCATTTT.